These 21 T cell receptor beta chains originate from one sample sequenced in a study of beta chain features in type 1 diabetes (dated by TCRdb to the late 2010s). The library relied on the immunoSEQ multiplex PCR assay. All of the isolated RNA was reverse transcribed with the High Capacity cDNA Reverse Transcription Kit, so expressed TCRB transcripts were sequenced. Drawn from immuneACCESS, this table holds only the in-frame rearrangements with V and J called that TCRdb kept. Clones are partly lost; checked studies trace under half to an unresolved V gene and leave the rest unexplained. The sample includes 250,000 to 350,000 clones, with roughly 9.6% observed a single time. Together, the top ten hold 0.015% of the sample. The sample consisted of naive CD4+ T cells from blood. This specimen's cell subset or site label, interpreted: true naive CD4+ T cells. The source of these receptors is a woman aged 30 to 39 in good health.

A few counts support this clone. The chain has TRBV30 and TRBJ2-7, with 7 bases that match TRBD2. In germline, CDR1 is GTSNPN, CDR2 SVGIG (reference sequence). Trimming cost V 0 bases and J 3 bases; bases outside gene matches: 8. The CDR3 consists of 15 residues. The CDR3 protein is CAWSVGSGNHYEQYF. For the CDR3, the DNA is TGTGCCTGGAGTGTTGGGAGCGGGAATCACTACGAGCAGTACTTC.

The chain combines TRBV5-4 with TRBJ2-1; 11 bases are shared with TRBD2. Germline V gene sequence: CDR1 SGHNT, CDR2 YYREEE (reference sequence). V gave up 3 bases and J gave up 4 bases; unmatched junction bases: 9. The CDR3 is made up of 17 amino acids. The CDR3 sequence: CASSSEGLAETYNEQFF. As DNA, the CDR3 is TGTGCCAGCAGCTCTGAGGGACTAGCGGAAACATACAATGAGCAGTTCTTC.

This clone was found a few times. The chain carries TRBV5-6 and TRBJ2-7; 8 bases align to TRBD1. The junction had 10 bases not matched to a gene; V was cut back by 2 bases and J by 0 bases. The CDR3 has 17 amino acids. Germline CDR1 and CDR2: SGHDT and YYEEEE. The CDR3 sequence: CASSLLGTGKTSYEQYF. DNA of the CDR3: TGTGCCAGCAGCTTACTCGGGACAGGCAAAACCTCCTACGAGCAGTACTTC.

The CDR3 sequence is CASSWRTGADEQFF. CDR3 DNA: TGTGCCAGCAGCTGGAGGACAGGGGCAGATGAGCAGTTCTTC. The chain has TRBV7-2 and TRBJ2-1; the match to TRBD1 covers 9 bases. This CDR3 contains 14 residues. The trim removed 4 bases at V and 8 bases at J, leaving 6 bases unmatched. The germline V gene encodes CDR1 SGHTA and CDR2 FQGNSA. Supplemented by reference TRBV7-2 and TRBJ2-1, the full variable domain reads GAGVSQSPSNKVTEKGKDVELRCDPISGHTALYWYRQSLGQGLEFLIYFQGNSAPDKSGLPSDRFSAERTGGSVSTLTIQRTQQEDSAVYLCASSWRTGADEQFFGPGTRLTVL.

This clone occurred a few times. V and J are TRBV7-2 and TRBJ1-1, with TRBD1 identical over 7 bases. CDR3 length: 13 residues. V gave up 4 bases and J gave up 5 bases; unmatched junction bases: 4. Germline CDR1 and CDR2: SGHTA and FQGNSA. In DNA form, the CDR3 reads TGTGCCAGCAGCTACGACAGGGCTACTGAAGCTTTCTTT. Translation: CASSYDRATEAFF.

V and J are TRBV2 and TRBJ1-2; 9 bases align to TRBD1. CDR1 and CDR2 from the germline V gene are SNHLY and FYNNEI. V trimming: 6 bases; J trimming: 6 bases; junction bases outside the gene matches: 17. The CDR3 runs 17 residues. The DNA of the CDR3 is TGTGCCAGCAGCGTAAGAACCGGGACAGGGAAATACAATGGCTACACCTTC. This encodes CASSVRTGTGKYNGYTF. Together with reference TRBV2 and TRBJ1-2, the CDR3 gives the full variable domain: EPEVTQTPSHQVTQMGQEVILRCVPISNHLYFYWYRQILGQKVEFLVSFYNNEISEKSEIFDDQFSVERPDGSNFTLKIRSTKLEDSAMYFCASSVRTGTGKYNGYTFGSGTRLTVV.

This clone turned up a few times. This chain uses TRBV19 with TRBJ2-1; 7 nucleotides align to TRBD2. The CDR3 sequence is 13 residues long. V shed 4 bases, J shed 3 bases, and the junction held 0 bases outside the gene matches. Germline assignment: CDR1 LNHDA and CDR2 SQIVND (reference sequence). The CDR3 bases are TGTGCCAGTAGTAAGCGGGACTACAATGAGCAGTTCTTC. Translated: CASSKRDYNEQFF. Combining the CDR3 with reference TRBV19 and TRBJ2-1 gives the whole variable domain DGGITQSPKYLFRKEGQNVTLSCEQNLNHDAMYWYRQDPGQGLRLIYYSQIVNDFQKGDIAEGYSVSREKKESFPLTVTSAQKNPTAFYLCASSKRDYNEQFFGPGTRLTVL.

This clone was seen more than once but under ten times. The genes are TRBV9 and TRBJ2-7; TRBD1 aligns across 7 bases. The germline V gene encodes CDR1 SGDLS and CDR2 YYNGEE. This CDR3 has 13 residues. The J segment lost 3 bases and the V segment lost 3 bases, leaving 3 bases of the junction unmatched. The CDR3 sequence is CASSERTGYEQYF. The CDR3 DNA reads as TGTGCCAGCAGCGAGAGGACAGGCTACGAGCAGTACTTC. The full variable domain, completed using reference TRBV9 and TRBJ2-7, is DSGVTQTPKHLITATGQRVTLRCSPRSGDLSVYWYQQSLDQGLQFLIQYYNGEERAKGNILERFSAQQFPDLHSELNLSSLELGDSALYFCASSERTGYEQYFGPGTRLTVT.

The table lists this clone with a few counts. The rearrangement joins TRBV29-1 to TRBJ1-1; D uncertain. The CDR3 has 13 residues. Trimming stripped 6 bases from V and 0 bases from J, with 11 bases between. Germline-derived CDR1 and CDR2 are SQVTM and ANQGSEA. Here the CDR3 reads CSVVRSMNTEAFF. CDR3 coding DNA: TGCAGCGTCGTGCGTAGCATGAACACTGAAGCTTTCTTT.

This clone was seen more than once but under ten times. V and J are TRBV9 and TRBJ2-5; D remains ambiguous. Germline loops: CDR1 SGDLS, CDR2 YYNGEE. The CDR3 runs 14 residues. V was clipped by 0 bases and J by 3 bases, with 9 bases between them. In DNA, the CDR3 is TGTGCCAGCAGCGTAGGCGCTAGTGAAGAGACCCAGTACTTC. Amino acids: CASSVGASEETQYF.

This clone showed up just a few times. CDR3 protein: CASSDVYGGGQPQHF. In DNA, the CDR3 is TGTGCCAGCAGTGACGTATACGGGGGAGGTCAGCCCCAGCATTTT. V gene TRBV6-1 combines with J gene TRBJ1-5; maybe TRBD1 (5 bases). The CDR3 contains 15 residues. Trimming removed 3 bases at V and 6 bases at J, with 15 bases between. Germline V gene sequence: CDR1 MNHNS, CDR2 SASEGT.

This clone was observed a handful of times. The chain links TRBV28 to TRBJ1-2; 9 bases line up with TRBD1. Germline-derived CDR1 and CDR2 are MDHEN and SYDVKM. The CDR3 has 15 residues. Losses at the gene ends were 8 bases for V and 0 bases for J; bases not matched to a gene: 7. The CDR3 reads CASGGQGGANYGYTF. The CDR3 coding sequence is TGTGCCAGCGGGGGACAGGGAGGGGCTAACTATGGCTACACCTTC.

The chain joins TRBV6-1 to TRBJ1-1; 7 nucleotides line up with TRBD1. This CDR3 is 12 amino acids long. Germline CDR1 and CDR2: MNHNS and SASEGT. Unmatched junction bases numbered 4, after V lost 2 bases and J lost 10 bases. As DNA, the CDR3 is TGTGCCAGCAGTGAACGCAGGGGGTCAGCTTTCTTT. Its protein product is CASSERRGSAFF.

The V gene is TRBV23-1, the J gene TRBJ1-4; 7 bases align to TRBD1. TRBV23-1 is designated an ORF whose function remains uncertain. With V trimmed by 4 bases and J by 0 bases, 5 bases remained unmatched. CDR3 length: 16 residues. Written as DNA, the CDR3 is TGCGCCAGCAGTCCGACAGGGCCGCCAACTAATGAAAAACTGTTTTTT. It translates to CASSPTGPPTNEKLFF.

In its sample, this clone was seen a few times. The gene calls are TRBV27 and TRBJ1-5; D is possibly TRBD1 (6 bases). The length of the CDR3 is 16 residues. CDR1 is MNHEY, CDR2 SMNVEV, per germline (reference sequence). V was pared by 5 bases and J by 3 bases, with 17 bases between. CDR3 DNA sequence: TGTGCCAGCAGTCTGTCCCAGGGGTTGCCCAATCAGCCCCAGCATTTT. This translates into CASSLSQGLPNQPQHF.

The V and J genes are TRBV4-3 and TRBJ2-5; D not certain. The V and J ends lost 0 bases and 3 bases respectively, with 5 bases between them. In germline, CDR1 is LGHNA, CDR2 YSLEER. CDR3 length: 13 amino acids. As DNA, the CDR3 is TGCGCCAGCAGCCAAGACACGGAAGAGACCCAGTACTTC. Protein sequence: CASSQDTEETQYF.

The rearrangement joins TRBV15 to TRBJ2-3, with 9 bases aligning to TRBD2. The germline CDR1 and CDR2 sequences are LNHNV and YYDKDF (reference sequence). CDR3 size: 19 residues. V was clipped by 1 base and J by 3 bases; unmatched bases: 14. CDR3 in amino acids: CATSRARGMAGGETDTQYF. DNA for the CDR3: TGTGCCACCAGCAGAGCGAGGGGTATGGCGGGAGGGGAGACAGATACGCAGTATTTT.

V gene TRBV9 combines with J gene TRBJ2-5; TRBD2 agrees at 12 bases. Germline V CDR1 and CDR2: SGDLS, YYNGEE. Trimming took 3 bases from V and 4 from J; bases not matched to a gene: 10. CDR3 size: 17 residues. The CDR3 is CASSEGGLAGLRETQYF. DNA for the CDR3: TGTGCCAGCAGCGAGGGAGGACTAGCGGGGTTGAGAGAGACCCAGTACTTC.

The V and J genes are TRBV7-9 and TRBJ1-1, with 9 nucleotides matching TRBD1. Unmatched junction bases numbered 13, after V lost 4 bases and J lost 1 base. Germline CDR1 reads SEHNR; CDR2 reads FQNEAQ (reference sequence). This CDR3 has 18 amino acids. This CDR3 reads CASSSNRGRPGSNTEAFF. Here the CDR3 DNA reads TGTGCCAGCAGCTCAAACAGGGGGCGCCCCGGTTCGAACACTGAAGCTTTCTTT.

This sequence joins TRBV2 and TRBJ2-4; no definite D call. V dropped 8 bases and J dropped 6 bases, with 5 bases sitting between them. The CDR3 has 10 amino acids. Per germline, CDR1 SNHLY and CDR2 FYNNEI. Here the CDR3 DNA reads TGTGCCAGCCATTCAAACATTCAGTACTTC. Protein: CASHSNIQYF.

In its sample, this clone was seen a few times. The J gene is TRBJ2-5, the V gene TRBV6-6; possible D gene TRBD1, 6 bases. Trimming took off 7 bases at V and 4 bases at J, with 16 bases between the two ends. The CDR3 totals 14 residues. In germline, CDR1 is MNHNY, CDR2 SVGAGI (reference sequence). In DNA form, the CDR3 reads TGTGCCAGCATCTCATGGGGGCGAGGAGAGACCCAGTACTTC. It translates to CASISWGRGETQYF.